The 29 T cell receptor beta chains listed next were all sequenced from one sample in a study of CD8+ T cells in alopecia areata. Following extraction, RNA underwent reverse transcription to cDNA, which served as the sequencing template. Using immunoSEQ multiplex PCR, the repertoire was profiled, and TCRdb retains in-frame clones only, with some absent. The profile shows 140,000 or so clones, 62% of them singletons. Sequenced material: CD8+ T cells sorted from blood. The receptors shown here come from a human donor in good health.

A note on this clone: Other DNA sequences in this sample translate to the same CDR3. The J gene is TRBJ1-2, the V gene TRBV29-1; D is uncertain. The germline V and J ends were trimmed by 2 bases and 8 bases, with 9 bases remaining between them. The CDR3 is made up of 11 amino acids. Germline V gene data show CDR1 as SQVTM and CDR2 as ANQGSEA. The DNA for the CDR3 is TGCAGCGTTGAAACCAGAGGGGGCTACACCTTC. Its protein product is CSVETRGGYTF.

This clone was found a few times. The chain is built from TRBV6-5 and TRBJ2-7; TRBD2 matches at 7 bases. This CDR3 is built from 13 residues. Germline CDR1 is MNHEY and CDR2 is SVGAGI. With V trimmed by 5 bases and J by 0 bases, 1 base remained unmatched. The CDR3 DNA follows: TGTGCCAGCAGTGTAGCGGGCTCCTACGAGCAGTACTTC. Its protein product is CASSVAGSYEQYF.

This clone was picked up a small number of times. CDR3 nucleotides: TGTGCCGATAAACAACACAACCAAGAGACCCAGTACTTC. Translated, it gives CADKQHNQETQYF. The chain is built from TRBV13 and TRBJ2-5, with D uncertain. V was cut by 11 bases and J by 0 bases, with 13 bases left in between. Germline V gene data show CDR1 as PRHDT and CDR2 as FYEKMQ (reference sequence). The CDR3 covers 13 residues.

This clone was counted between two and nine times. The chain uses TRBV5-6 and TRBJ2-1; D is ambiguous. This CDR3 region has 16 residues. Trimming took off 0 bases at V and 0 bases at J, with 10 bases between the two ends. Germline assignment: CDR1 SGHDT and CDR2 YYEEEE. CDR3 residues: CASSLGPMSSYNEQFF. CDR3 in DNA: TGTGCCAGCAGCTTGGGGCCGATGAGCTCCTACAATGAGCAGTTCTTC.

J is TRBJ1-1 and V is TRBV13; tentative D call: TRBD1 (5 bases). The CDR3 length is 12 residues. Germline V gene sequence: CDR1 PRHDT, CDR2 FYEKMQ (reference sequence). The V end was cut by 11 bases, the J end by 1 base, with 11 bases between. The CDR3 DNA is TGTGCCCTCGGGGGGAGGAACACTGAAGCTTTCTTT. The encoded protein is CALGGRNTEAFF.

This chain connects TRBV5-1 to TRBJ2-1; 9 nucleotides align to TRBD2. The CDR3 contains 15 residues. The germline CDR1 and CDR2 sequences are SGHRS and YFSETQ. V shed 3 bases and J 5 bases; nucleotides not matched to a gene: 6. The CDR3: CASSYTSGPHNEQFF. The CDR3 DNA is TGCGCCAGCAGCTACACTAGCGGGCCTCACAATGAGCAGTTCTTC.

The V call is TRBV5-5, the J call TRBJ1-2; D is uncertain. The germline CDR1 and CDR2 sequences are SGHKS and YYEKEE (reference sequence). V dropped 0 bases and J dropped 3 bases, with 9 bases sitting between them. The CDR3 is made up of 14 amino acids. For the CDR3, the DNA is TGTGCCAGCAGCTTGGAATCGGCAGACTATGGCTACACCTTC. Translation: CASSLESADYGYTF.

In its sample, this clone was seen once. This chain joins TRBV20-1 and TRBJ2-1, with D unresolved. Germline values: CDR1 DFQATT, CDR2 SNEGSKA (reference sequence). The CDR3 covers 11 residues. The CDR3 sequence is CSAPLANEQFF. The CDR3, as DNA: TGCAGCGCCCCCCTGGCTAATGAGCAGTTCTTC.

The genes are TRBV29-1 and TRBJ2-7; TRBD2 might be the D (6 bases). CDR1 is SQVTM and CDR2 is ANQGSEA in the germline V gene. The germline V and J ends were trimmed by 4 bases and 0 bases, with 10 bases remaining between them. The CDR3 has 13 amino acids. CDR3 sequence (DNA): TGCAGCGTTGTTTGGACTAACTCCTACGAGCAGTACTTC. The encoded protein is CSVVWTNSYEQYF.

This clone was counted between two and nine times. The rearrangement joins TRBV29-1 to TRBJ2-7; the D gene could be TRBD1 or TRBD2 (6 bases each). CDR3 size: 11 residues. Trimming shortened V by 4 bases and J by 6 bases, and 10 bases separated the two germline ends. Looked up from germline, CDR1 is SQVTM and CDR2 is ANQGSEA. CDR3 DNA: TGCAGCGTTGCTAAGGGGGGCGAGCAGTACTTC. It yields the protein CSVAKGGEQYF.

This clone has only a few counts. This chain joins TRBV13 and TRBJ2-5, with 9 bases lining up with TRBD1. The germline V gene encodes CDR1 PRHDT and CDR2 FYEKMQ (reference sequence). This CDR3 is built from 14 residues. After removal of 3 bases from V and 3 bases from J, the junction contained 2 bases not matched to a gene. The DNA for the CDR3 is TGTGCCAGCAGCTTGGGACAGGGAAAAGAGACCCAGTACTTC. Protein sequence: CASSLGQGKETQYF.

The chain joins TRBV6-5 to TRBJ2-7; D not resolved. V was cut by 8 bases and J by 0 bases, with 14 bases left in between. The CDR3 is 14 residues long. Germline V CDR1 and CDR2: MNHEY, SVGAGI. CDR3 sequence: CASRSLRDSYEQYF. The DNA of the CDR3 is TGTGCCAGCCGAAGTCTTCGCGACTCCTACGAGCAGTACTTC.

V gene TRBV7-9 combines with J gene TRBJ1-5; D possibly corresponds to TRBD1 (5 bases). Germline V CDR1 and CDR2: SEHNR, FQNEAQ (reference sequence). V gave up 1 base and J gave up 11 bases, with 12 bases separating them. The CDR3 has 13 residues. This CDR3 is CASSLGGEWAQHF. CDR3 DNA sequence: TGTGCCAGCAGCTTAGGAGGGGAGTGGGCCCAGCATTTT. Supplemented by reference TRBV7-9 and TRBJ1-5, the full variable domain reads DTGVSQNPRHKITKRGQNVTFRCDPISEHNRLYWYRQTLGQGPEFLTYFQNEAQLEKSRLLSDRFSAERPKGSFSTLEIQRTEQGDSAMYLCASSLGGEWAQHFGDGTRLSIL.

J is TRBJ2-7 and V is TRBV29-1; 10 bases line up with TRBD2. J was trimmed by 0 bases and V by 7 bases; bases with no gene match: 6. The CDR3 covers 14 residues. From germline, CDR1 is SQVTM and CDR2 ANQGSEA. The CDR3 DNA sequence: TGCAGCGCTGAGGGGACTAGCGTCTCCTACGAGCAGTACTTC. Protein sequence: CSAEGTSVSYEQYF.

The rearrangement joins TRBV10-1 to TRBJ2-2, with no clear D. Germline V gene sequence: CDR1 WNHNN, CDR2 SYGVQD (reference sequence). The V and J ends lost 3 bases and 8 bases respectively, with 7 bases between them. The CDR3 contains 12 residues. The CDR3 sequence is CASSEGSGELFF. DNA of the CDR3: TGCGCCAGCAGTGAAGGTTCAGGGGAGCTGTTTTTT.

This clone was detected a few times. The chain has TRBV7-6 and TRBJ2-1; D ambiguous. The CDR3 totals 13 residues. The germline V and J ends were trimmed by 1 base and 8 bases, with 9 bases remaining between them. Germline values: CDR1 SGHVS, CDR2 FNYEAQ. The CDR3 spells CASSLGGADEQFF. The DNA of the CDR3 is TGTGCCAGCAGCTTAGGAGGCGCTGATGAGCAGTTCTTC.

This clone occurred a few times. The CDR3 region has the DNA TGCGCCAGCAGCCAAGAGGACAGCGGGAGTACCGGGGAGCTGTTTTTT. This codes for CASSQEDSGSTGELFF. The rearrangement joins TRBV4-1 to TRBJ2-2, with 8 bases aligning to TRBD2. Per the germline V gene, CDR1 is MGHRA and CDR2 is YSYEKL. This CDR3 has 16 amino acids. The junction had 5 bases not matched to a gene; V was cut back by 0 bases and J by 5 bases.

The rearrangement uses TRBV7-3 and TRBJ2-3; TRBD1 matches 10 bases. CDR1 and CDR2 from the germline V gene are SGHTA and FQGTGA. V dropped 5 bases and J dropped 4; count of bases not matched to a gene: 3. This CDR3 is built from 14 residues. CDR3 region: CASSLTGGADTQYF. DNA for the CDR3: TGTGCCAGCAGCCTGACAGGGGGCGCAGATACGCAGTATTTT.

This sequence joins TRBV25-1 and TRBJ2-1, with 10 bases lining up with TRBD2. The V segment lost 4 bases and the J segment 5 bases; nucleotides outside the gene matches: 8. The CDR3 contains 16 residues. CDR1 is MGHDK and CDR2 is SYGVNS in the germline V gene. CDR3 bases: TGTGCCAGCAGTGTCTTCGGACTAGCGGACGACAATGAGCAGTTCTTC. Amino acid sequence: CASSVFGLADDNEQFF.

This chain connects TRBV11-2 to TRBJ1-2, with D possibly being TRBD1 (5 bases). The ends were cut back, 5 bases at V and 2 bases at J, with 24 bases in the middle. The germline V gene has CDR1 SGHAT and CDR2 FQNNGV. This CDR3 has 18 residues. CDR3 amino acids: CASSLPGFTQTGNYGYTF. The DNA for the CDR3 is TGTGCCAGCAGCCTCCCCGGGTTTACCCAAACAGGAAACTATGGCTACACCTTC.

V usage is TRBV29-1 and J usage is TRBJ2-3; D unresolved. V was trimmed by 7 bases and J by 1 base, leaving 6 bases between them. Germline loops: CDR1 SQVTM, CDR2 ANQGSEA. The CDR3 loop spans 11 amino acids. CDR3 DNA sequence: TGCAGCGAGGGTGGCACAGATACGCAGTATTTT. Protein product: CSEGGTDTQYF.

The J gene is TRBJ2-7, the V gene TRBV29-1; 8 bases are a match to TRBD1. Trimming took 0 bases from V and 4 from J; bases not matched to a gene: 5. CDR3 length equals 14 residues. Germline V gene data show CDR1 as SQVTM and CDR2 as ANQGSEA. The CDR3 DNA reads as TGCAGCGTTGAAGAACAGGGGGGAAGTTACGAGCAGTACTTC. This sequence encodes CSVEEQGGSYEQYF.

The CDR3 DNA follows: TGCAGCGTTGAGGGGCGGGACTCCTACTCTGGGGCCAACGTCCTGACTTTC. Residues: CSVEGRDSYSGANVLTF. The genes are TRBV29-1 and TRBJ2-6, with a weak D call TRBD2 (6 bases). The ends were cut back, 3 bases at V and 0 bases at J, with 15 bases in the middle. The CDR3 covers 17 residues. Germline-derived CDR1 and CDR2 are SQVTM and ANQGSEA.

This sequence joins TRBV4-2 and TRBJ2-7; the D is unclear. CDR3 length: 13 amino acids. V lost 1 base to trimming and J lost 3 bases, with 7 bases between them. From germline, CDR1 is LGHNA and CDR2 YNFKEQ. This CDR3 is CASSQGKGYEQYF. CDR3 nucleotide sequence: TGTGCCAGCAGCCAAGGAAAAGGCTACGAGCAGTACTTC.

The chain couples TRBV25-1 to TRBJ2-5; 8 nucleotides agree with TRBD2. This CDR3 spans 16 amino acids. Trimming at V came to 4 bases and at J to 4 bases, leaving 11 bases not matched to a gene. Looked up from germline, CDR1 is MGHDK and CDR2 is SYGVNS. Here the CDR3 DNA reads TGTGCCAGCAGTGGTTATAGCGGGGCGGACAGAGAGACCCAGTACTTC. Its protein product is CASSGYSGADRETQYF.

This clone came up a few times. The chain is built from TRBV4-1 and TRBJ2-7; D is possibly TRBD2 (6 bases). Trimming removed 5 bases from V and 0 bases from J, with 11 bases in between. From germline, CDR1 is MGHRA and CDR2 YSYEKL. The CDR3 extends over 14 amino acids. The CDR3 here is CASSASESSYEQYF. The CDR3 nucleotides are TGCGCCAGCAGCGCTAGCGAGAGCTCCTACGAGCAGTACTTC.

This chain connects TRBV27 to TRBJ1-1, with D possibly TRBD1 on 6 matching bases. The CDR3 length is 15 residues. Germline CDR1 reads MNHEY; CDR2 reads SMNVEV (reference sequence). V lost 0 bases, J lost 1 base, and 9 bases lay in between. This chain's CDR3 is CASSLSRGRNTEAFF. The CDR3 DNA is TGTGCCAGCAGTTTATCGCGGGGGCGGAACACTGAAGCTTTCTTT.

This clone came up a few times. The gene calls are TRBV2 and TRBJ2-5; possibly TRBD2 for D (5 bases). Between the trimmed V and J ends, which lost 4 bases and 5 bases, there was a span of 11 bases. The length of the CDR3 is 13 residues. Per the germline V gene, CDR1 is SNHLY and CDR2 is FYNNEI. CDR3 amino acids: CASSGEGEETQYF. The CDR3 region has the DNA TGTGCCAGCAGTGGCGAGGGAGAGGAGACCCAGTACTTC.

Only a few counts were recorded for this clone. V is TRBV7-9 and J is TRBJ2-1; no definite D call. CDR1 and CDR2 (germline): SEHNR, FQNEAQ (reference sequence). Trimming removed 4 bases at V and 5 bases at J, with 9 bases between. CDR3 length: 13 amino acids. CDR3 in amino acids: CASSSPKDNEQFF. CDR3 nucleotide sequence: TGTGCCAGCAGCTCCCCTAAAGACAATGAGCAGTTCTTC. The full variable domain, completed using reference TRBV7-9 and TRBJ2-1, is DTGVSQNPRHKITKRGQNVTFRCDPISEHNRLYWYRQTLGQGPEFLTYFQNEAQLEKSRLLSDRFSAERPKGSFSTLEIQRTEQGDSAMYLCASSSPKDNEQFFGPGTRLTVL.